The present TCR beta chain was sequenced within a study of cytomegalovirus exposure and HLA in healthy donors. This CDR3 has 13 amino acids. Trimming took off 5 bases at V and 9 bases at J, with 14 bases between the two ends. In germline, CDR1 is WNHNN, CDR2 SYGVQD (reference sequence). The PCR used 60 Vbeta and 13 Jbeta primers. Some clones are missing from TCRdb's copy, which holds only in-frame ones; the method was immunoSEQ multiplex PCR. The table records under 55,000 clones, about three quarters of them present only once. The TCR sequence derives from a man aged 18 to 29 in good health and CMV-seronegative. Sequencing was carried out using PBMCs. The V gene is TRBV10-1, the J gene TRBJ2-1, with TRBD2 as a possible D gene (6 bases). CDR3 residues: CASSIGGPGEQFF. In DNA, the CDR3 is TGCGCCAGCAGTATCGGAGGGCCCGGTGAGCAGTTCTTC.